Listed here are 18 T cell receptor beta chains from one sample, sequenced in a study of shared clonotypes between healthy human individuals. Repertoires were generated with immunoSEQ multiplex PCR, while TCRdb's copy carries only in-frame clones and drops some. Of 2 million to 3 million clones listed, 80% to 95% are singletons. The sequencing sample was made of naive CD4+ T cells from PBMCs. Stated subset: CD45RA+ positively selected. The receptors here all came from a man between 18 and 29 years old in good health. Some clones in this sample may be carry-over from other donors' samples.

This chain uses TRBV5-1 with TRBJ1-2; a possible D gene is TRBD1 (5 bases). Per the germline V gene, CDR1 is SGHRS and CDR2 is YFSETQ. This CDR3 has 17 residues. V was shortened by 0 bases and J by 4 bases, with 19 bases between the two germline ends. This CDR3 is CASSLGDPGWRAYGYTF. In DNA, the CDR3 is TGCGCCAGCAGCTTGGGGGACCCCGGCTGGCGGGCCTATGGCTACACCTTC.

The gene calls are TRBV12-1 and TRBJ2-1; the table's D call of TRBD2 was not tested on the DNA. TRBV12-1 is a recognized pseudogene. The CDR3 runs to 24 residues. CDR3 nucleotide sequence: TGTGCCAGCAGCCGAGCGACTAGCGGGAGGCCCCCCCCGAGGAAGTGCCGCCCCTACAATGAGCAGTTCTTC. Translated: CASSRATSGRPPPRKCRPYNEQFF.

This clone was recorded only once. The CDR3 DNA sequence: TGTGCCAGCAGTCCCGACAGTTCGACTGAAGCTTTCTTT. Amino acid sequence: CASSPDSSTEAFF. This sequence joins TRBV27 and TRBJ1-1; maybe TRBD1 (5 bases). Between the trimmed V and J ends, which lost 5 bases and 5 bases, there was a span of 12 bases. The CDR3 has 13 amino acids. The germline CDR1 and CDR2 sequences are MNHEY and SMNVEV (reference sequence).

This clone was recorded only once. The germline gene is not matched at one end of the junction; a read error may be the cause. The chain has TRBV7-2 and TRBJ1-5; TRBD1 aligns across 12 bases. In germline, CDR1 is SGHTA, CDR2 FQGNSA. This CDR3 region has 15 residues. The CDR3 is CASSLVGTGGAAENF. For the CDR3, the DNA is TGTGCCAGCAGCTTAGTGGGGACAGGGGGCGCGGCCGAGAATTTT.

The rearrangement joins TRBV7-2 to TRBJ1-2; TRBD1 might be the D (6 bases). V lost 0 bases, J lost 7 bases, and 15 bases lay in between. The CDR3 has 15 residues. The germline CDR1 and CDR2 sequences are SGHTA and FQGNSA. The CDR3 reads CASSLATGLGAGYTF. Written as DNA, the CDR3 is TGTGCCAGCAGCTTAGCCACAGGGCTCGGGGCTGGCTACACCTTC.

A single count supports this clone. The chain combines TRBV11-2 with TRBJ2-3, with 12 bases matching TRBD2. The CDR3 consists of 17 residues. V lost 5 bases and J lost 2; bases outside the gene matches: 8. Germline CDR1 reads SGHAT; CDR2 reads FQNNGV. The CDR3 is CASSHRLAGVITDTQYF. CDR3 nucleotide sequence: TGTGCCAGCAGCCACCGACTAGCGGGAGTCATCACAGATACGCAGTATTTT.

The count of this clone is one. In DNA form, the CDR3 reads TGTGCCAGCAGCTTGGCCTCGGACAGGGATGAGCAGTACTTC. It yields the protein CASSLASDRDEQYF. The chain couples TRBV5-4 to TRBJ2-7, with 8 bases aligning to TRBD1. With V trimmed by 0 bases and J by 7 bases, 6 bases remained unmatched. Per germline, CDR1 SGHNT and CDR2 YYREEE (reference sequence). This CDR3 spans 14 amino acids.

The rearrangement uses TRBV5-1 and TRBJ2-7; TRBD1 matches at 10 bases. V lost 4 bases, J lost 3 bases, and 4 bases stayed unmatched. This CDR3 is built from 14 residues. Germline CDR1 reads SGHRS; CDR2 reads YFSETQ. The CDR3 DNA sequence: TGCGCCAGCAGCGCGGGGACAGGGGACTACGAGCAGTACTTC. Protein: CASSAGTGDYEQYF. The whole variable domain, filled in from reference TRBV5-1 and TRBJ2-7, reads KAGVTQTPRYLIKTRGQQVTLSCSPISGHRSVSWYQQTPGQGLQFLFEYFSETQRNKGNFPGRFSGRQFSNSRSEMNVSTLELGDSALYLCASSAGTGDYEQYFGPGTRLTVT.

The chain links TRBV5-4 to TRBJ1-3, with unresolved D. V lost 2 bases, J lost 5 bases, and 11 bases lay in between. CDR1 is SGHNT and CDR2 is YYREEE in the germline V gene (reference sequence). The CDR3 contains 14 residues. CDR3 DNA: TGTGCCAGCAGCTTTTCTGGCGTCAGAAACACCATATATTTT. Translating it yields CASSFSGVRNTIYF.

The chain carries TRBV6-5 and TRBJ1-3; no clear D. The CDR3 extends over 15 amino acids. Germline V gene lookup returns CDR1 MNHEY and CDR2 SVGAGI. V lost 2 bases to trimming and J lost 0 bases, with 8 bases between them. The CDR3 sequence: CASSYPGPSGNTIYF. The CDR3, as DNA: TGTGCCAGCAGTTACCCCGGGCCCTCTGGAAACACCATATATTTT.

The genes are TRBV27 and TRBJ2-7, with D possibly being TRBD1 (7 bases). Trimming stripped 5 bases from V and 4 bases from J, with 18 bases between. This CDR3 has 15 residues. Germline loops: CDR1 MNHEY, CDR2 SMNVEV (reference sequence). In nucleotides, the CDR3 is TGTGCCAGCAGTCCTTTCAGGGGGGTCTTGTACGAGCAGTACTTC. It is translated as CASSPFRGVLYEQYF.

In DNA form, the CDR3 reads TGTGCCAGTAGTATTACAGGGGGCCCCAACACTGAAGCTTTCTTT. This translates into CASSITGGPNTEAFF. The J gene is TRBJ1-1, the V gene TRBV19; TRBD1 aligns across 9 bases. The CDR3 is made up of 15 amino acids. Trimming cost V 3 bases and J 2 bases; bases outside gene matches: 4. Germline CDR1 and CDR2: LNHDA and SQIVND (reference sequence). The entire variable domain, with the rest obtained from reference TRBV19 and TRBJ1-1, is as follows: DGGITQSPKYLFRKEGQNVTLSCEQNLNHDAMYWYRQDPGQGLRLIYYSQIVNDFQKGDIAEGYSVSREKKESFPLTVTSAQKNPTAFYLCASSITGGPNTEAFFGQGTRLTVV.

The J gene is TRBJ2-3, the V gene TRBV9; D could derive from TRBD1 or TRBD2 (5 bases each). The germline gives CDR1 SGDLS, CDR2 YYNGEE. The length of the CDR3 is 14 residues. Trimming took 4 bases from V and 0 from J, leaving 9 bases between them. The CDR3 protein is CASSTGASTDTQYF. CDR3 sequence (DNA): TGTGCCAGCAGCACCGGGGCCAGCACAGATACGCAGTATTTT. The full variable domain, in which reference TRBV9 and TRBJ2-3 provide the parts outside the CDR3, is DSGVTQTPKHLITATGQRVTLRCSPRSGDLSVYWYQQSLDQGLQFLIQYYNGEERAKGNILERFSAQQFPDLHSELNLSSLELGDSALYFCASSTGASTDTQYFGPGTRLTVL.

The chain couples TRBV19 to TRBJ1-1; D is undetermined. The CDR3 has 12 residues. Trimming shortened V by 1 base and J by 12 bases, and 12 bases separated the two germline ends. Germline assignment: CDR1 LNHDA and CDR2 SQIVND (reference sequence). This chain's CDR3 is CASSIARTASFF. In nucleotides, the CDR3 is TGTGCCAGTAGTATAGCCCGGACTGCATCTTTCTTT.

This clone was detected only once. This chain uses TRBV19 with TRBJ2-1; D gene ambiguous. CDR3 length: 14 residues. Germline lookup yields CDR1 LNHDA and CDR2 SQIVND (reference sequence). V dropped 9 bases and J dropped 5 bases, with 17 bases sitting between them. The chain's CDR3 is CASLDGRSNNEQFF. The CDR3 DNA follows: TGTGCCAGCTTGGACGGAAGATCAAACAATGAGCAGTTCTTC.

The chain is built from TRBV21-1 and TRBJ1-1; the D call in the table, TRBD1, was not verified against the DNA. TRBV21-1 constitutes a pseudogene. CDR3 length equals 15 residues. The DNA for the CDR3 is TGTGCCAGCATCAACGTTACAGGGGCTGACACTGAAGCTTTCTTT. As protein: CASINVTGADTEAFF.

The J gene is TRBJ2-5, the V gene TRBV5-1, with D perhaps matching TRBD1 (6 bases). CDR3 size: 14 residues. The V gene lost 6 bases and the J gene lost 2 bases, with 14 bases spanning the gap. Germline CDR1 and CDR2: SGHRS and YFSETQ. This CDR3 is CASTQATGQETQYF. The CDR3 DNA reads as TGCGCCAGCACCCAAGCGACAGGACAAGAGACCCAGTACTTC.

This clone came up once. The rearrangement links TRBV28 to TRBJ1-1; D is possibly TRBD1 (5 bases). The CDR3 is 13 residues long. Between the trimmed V and J ends, which lost 4 bases and 3 bases, there was a span of 9 bases. Germline assignment: CDR1 MDHEN and CDR2 SYDVKM. CDR3 sequence reads: CASSWGTDTEAFF. The CDR3, as DNA: TGTGCCAGCAGTTGGGGGACGGACACTGAAGCTTTCTTT.